This T cell receptor (beta chain) originates from a study of blood T cell repertoires in COVID-19. Study background: Acute-phase and convalescent COVID-19 samples originated in the United States, Italy and Spain. Sample material is recorded as cDNA or gDNA derived from T cells, B-cell-depleted T cells, or PBMCs.

After removal of 5 bases from V and 7 bases from J, the junction contained 12 bases not matched to a gene. The CDR3 covers 15 residues. Germline CDR1 and CDR2: MDHEN and SYDVKM. The repertoire was sequenced with immunoSEQ multiplex PCR; TCRdb's copy has only in-frame clones and lacks some. The sample holds about 260,000 clones, roughly 88% seen once. Enrolled through a virtual design, the participants were between 18 and 89 years of age and came from 24 US areas. Allocation to cohorts depended on clinical history reported by the participants. The TCR comes from a woman in her thirties or forties with acute COVID-19. The V call is TRBV28, the J call TRBJ1-2, with 8 bases matching TRBD1. The sample was PBMCs or T cells enriched from blood (not recorded which). The CDR3 spells CASSTPTGRGPGYTF. CDR3 bases: TGTGCCAGCAGTACCCCCACGGGCAGGGGGCCTGGCTACACCTTC.